These 24 T cell receptor beta chains were sequenced from one sample in a study of early T cells in non-severe SARS-CoV-2 infection. TCRdb used MiXCR to reprocess the 5' RACE reads, holding one entry per CDR3 protein. The repertoire includes over 85,000 distinct CDR3 sequences, 10% to 15% of them detected once, and approximately 4% sits in the top ten. Specimen: whole blood, collected at baseline. Receptors were obtained from an adult who was a healthcare worker with PCR-confirmed SARS-CoV-2 infection or an uninfected control (not recorded which).

This clonotype has ten or more counts. The chain links TRBV4-1 to TRBJ1-4; D perhaps matches TRBD1 (5 bases). The CDR3 length is 17 residues. Germline V gene sequence: CDR1 MGHRA, CDR2 YSYEKL. V lost 3 bases and J 5 bases, leaving 19 bases between the germline ends. The CDR3 is CASSHEGLGVSNEKLFF. The CDR3, as DNA: TGCGCCAGCAGCCATGAGGGGCTGGGGGTTTCAAATGAAAAACTGTTTTTT.

The genes are TRBV7-2 and TRBJ2-1; D remains unclear. CDR1 and CDR2 from the germline V gene are SGHTA and FQGNSA. V was clipped by 5 bases and J by 5 bases, with 13 bases between them. The CDR3 contains 14 residues. The DNA for the CDR3 is TGTGCCAGCAGCCTAGACGGGCGTAACAATGAGCAGTTCTTC. Translation: CASSLDGRNNEQFF.

This clonotype was seen a handful of times. Written as DNA, the CDR3 is TGTGCCAGCAGGCCTAACAGGGGCTCATTTAAGAACACTGAAGCTTTCTTT. Translating gives CASRPNRGSFKNTEAFF. The V and J genes are TRBV6-5 and TRBJ1-1; 7 nucleotides match TRBD1. This CDR3 has 17 amino acids. V lost 6 bases, J lost 1 base, and 14 bases stayed unmatched. Germline CDR1 MNHEY, CDR2 SVGAGI.

This clonotype was found a few times. The chain combines TRBV5-1 with TRBJ1-4; no definite D call. Per the germline V gene, CDR1 is SGHRS and CDR2 is YFSETQ. Trimming stripped 4 bases from V and 8 bases from J, with 12 bases between. The CDR3 spans 13 residues. Here the CDR3 reads CASSLDMREKLFF. CDR3 nucleotide sequence: TGCGCCAGCAGCCTGGATATGAGGGAAAAACTGTTTTTT.

Only a few counts were recorded for this clonotype. J is TRBJ2-5 and V is TRBV15; D possibly matches TRBD1 or TRBD2 (5 bases each). CDR3 length: 13 residues. Germline V gives CDR1 LNHNV, CDR2 YYDKDF (reference sequence). V lost 0 bases and J 4 bases, leaving 6 bases between the germline ends. CDR3 sequence (DNA): TGTGCCACCAGCAGAGAGGGACGAGAGACCCAGTACTTC. This sequence encodes CATSREGRETQYF.

The chain links TRBV10-3 to TRBJ2-5; D is ambiguous. The CDR3 runs 14 residues. Germline loops: CDR1 ENHRY, CDR2 SYGVKD. Trimming stripped 3 bases from V and 1 base from J, with 9 bases between. The CDR3 region has the DNA TGTGCCATCAGTGACGCCGATACCCAAGAGACCCAGTACTTC. Amino acid sequence: CAISDADTQETQYF.

This clonotype showed up just a few times. The gene calls are TRBV29-1 and TRBJ2-1; D unclear. V gave up 4 bases and J gave up 4 bases, with 11 bases separating them. The CDR3 covers 13 residues. Germline loops: CDR1 SQVTM, CDR2 ANQGSEA. This chain's CDR3 is CSVGVAAYNEQFF. As DNA, the CDR3 is TGCAGCGTTGGAGTAGCCGCTTACAATGAGCAGTTCTTC.

This clonotype appeared many times. V and J are TRBV5-6 and TRBJ2-1; D might be TRBD2 (5 bases). This CDR3 is 15 amino acids long. V lost 2 bases and J 0 bases, leaving 9 bases between the germline ends. The germline V gene has CDR1 SGHDT and CDR2 YYEEEE. The CDR3 spells CASSLRGSSYNEQFF. The CDR3 DNA reads TGTGCCAGCAGCTTAAGAGGGAGCTCCTACAATGAGCAGTTCTTC. Together with reference TRBV5-6 and TRBJ2-1, the CDR3 gives the full variable domain: DAGVTQSPTHLIKTRGQQVTLRCSPKSGHDTVSWYQQALGQGPQFIFQYYEEEERQRGNFPDRFSGHQFPNYSSELNVNALLLGDSALYLCASSLRGSSYNEQFFGPGTRLTVL.

This clonotype was seen at least ten times. This chain uses TRBV14 with TRBJ2-7; D is unclear. The CDR3 extends over 13 amino acids. V lost 5 bases to trimming and J lost 0 bases, with 8 bases between them. The germline CDR1 and CDR2 sequences are SGHDN and FVKESK. CDR3: CASSYYSSYEQYF. CDR3 nucleotides: TGTGCCAGCAGCTATTATAGCTCCTACGAGCAGTACTTC.

V usage is TRBV6-6 and J usage is TRBJ2-2, with 11 bases lining up with TRBD2. The CDR3 runs to 16 residues. Germline V CDR1 and CDR2: MNHNY, SVGAGI (reference sequence). V shed 7 bases and J 2 bases; nucleotides not matched to a gene: 6. The chain's CDR3 is CASTGGTSGNTGELFF. The CDR3, as DNA: TGTGCCAGCACCGGCGGGACTAGCGGTAACACCGGGGAGCTGTTTTTT.

The V call is TRBV29-1, the J call TRBJ1-2; TRBD1 matches at 7 bases. This CDR3 is 14 amino acids long. The germline gives CDR1 SQVTM, CDR2 ANQGSEA. With V trimmed by 2 bases and J by 3 bases, 6 bases remained unmatched. CDR3 loop: CSVEQQGLYYGYTF. CDR3 sequence (DNA): TGCAGCGTTGAACAACAGGGGTTGTACTATGGCTACACCTTC.

This clonotype was seen a handful of times. This chain uses TRBV20-1 with TRBJ1-2, with unresolved D. This CDR3 has 15 amino acids. Germline CDR1 and CDR2: DFQATT and SNEGSKA (reference sequence). V lost 1 base and J lost 1, with 13 bases in between. CDR3 amino acids: CSARGGDGYNYGYTF. CDR3 sequence (DNA): TGCAGTGCTAGAGGGGGAGACGGCTATAACTATGGCTACACCTTC.

The chain uses TRBV4-2 and TRBJ1-1, with D unresolved. Trimming stripped 0 bases from V and 4 bases from J, with 12 bases between. This CDR3 has 15 residues. From germline, CDR1 is LGHNA and CDR2 YNFKEQ. CDR3 coding DNA: TGTGCCAGCAGCCAAGAGGAGATTGGATCCACTGAAGCTTTCTTT. Protein product: CASSQEEIGSTEAFF.

This clonotype was recorded a few times. This chain links TRBV7-2 with TRBJ1-5, with 9 bases aligning to TRBD1. The V segment lost 5 bases and the J segment 7 bases; nucleotides outside the gene matches: 9. The germline gives CDR1 SGHTA, CDR2 FQGNSA. The CDR3 loop spans 15 amino acids. This CDR3 is CASSNRDRASQPQHF. The CDR3, as DNA: TGTGCCAGCAGCAACCGGGACAGGGCTAGCCAGCCCCAGCATTTT. Filled out from reference TRBV7-2 and TRBJ1-5, the complete variable domain reads GAGVSQSPSNKVTEKGKDVELRCDPISGHTALYWYRQSLGQGLEFLIYFQGNSAPDKSGLPSDRFSAERTGGSVSTLTIQRTQQEDSAVYLCASSNRDRASQPQHFGDGTRLSIL.

J is TRBJ2-5 and V is TRBV18; 7 bases agree with TRBD1. The germline V gene encodes CDR1 KGHSH and CDR2 LQKENI. With V trimmed by 0 bases and J by 2 bases, 3 bases remained unmatched. The CDR3 is 15 residues long. CDR3 bases: TGTGCCAGCTCACCACCCGGGACAGCTCAAGAGACCCAGTACTTC. Translated: CASSPPGTAQETQYF.

This clonotype was picked up many times. V usage is TRBV12-3 or TRBV12-4 and J usage is TRBJ1-1; 10 nucleotides align to TRBD1. V shed 9 bases, J shed 2 bases, and the junction held 3 bases outside the gene matches. This CDR3 spans 13 amino acids. The CDR3 DNA sequence: TGTGCCAGTGACAGGGGGCTCAACACTGAAGCTTTCTTT. The encoded protein is CASDRGLNTEAFF.

This clonotype came up a few times. The chain links TRBV29-1 to TRBJ1-2; D is unclear. CDR1 is SQVTM, CDR2 ANQGSEA, per germline. V lost 6 bases and J lost 8, with 19 bases in between. The CDR3 is 13 residues long. CDR3: CSVADQSSRGYTF. CDR3 bases: TGCAGCGTGGCTGATCAGTCGAGTAGGGGCTACACCTTC.

The chain has TRBV20-1 and TRBJ2-7; D unresolved. The CDR3 runs 11 residues. The ends were cut back, 6 bases at V and 4 bases at J, with 10 bases in the middle. Germline loops: CDR1 DFQATT, CDR2 SNEGSKA (reference sequence). The CDR3 protein is CSAYERYEQYF. Here the CDR3 DNA reads TGCAGTGCCTATGAGAGGTACGAGCAGTACTTC.

In this sample, this clonotype turned up many times. The rearrangement joins TRBV7-8 to TRBJ2-3; 8 bases are shared with TRBD2. With 6 bases clipped from V and 1 base from J, the junction kept 3 bases outside the gene matches. Germline assignment: CDR1 SGHVS and CDR2 FQNEAQ. The length of the CDR3 is 14 residues. The CDR3 protein is CASSRLARTDTQYF. CDR3 bases: TGTGCCAGCAGTCGACTAGCGCGCACAGATACGCAGTATTTT.

This clonotype was seen a handful of times. The V call is TRBV20-1, the J call TRBJ2-1, with 12 bases identical to TRBD2. The CDR3 runs 13 residues. Germline CDR1 reads DFQATT; CDR2 reads SNEGSKA (reference sequence). V lost 8 bases, J lost 8 bases, and 7 bases stayed unmatched. CDR3 sequence reads: CSSTSGSPDEQFF. The CDR3 DNA reads as TGCAGTTCGACTAGCGGGAGTCCGGATGAGCAGTTCTTC.

The chain employs TRBV9 and TRBJ1-1, with D possibly being TRBD1 (6 bases). Germline CDR1 reads SGDLS; CDR2 reads YYNGEE. V was cut by 3 bases and J by 5 bases, with 14 bases left in between. The CDR3 has 14 residues. The CDR3 spells CASSEGAGVTEAFF. The CDR3 nucleotides are TGTGCCAGCAGCGAGGGCGCAGGGGTAACTGAAGCTTTCTTT.

This clonotype was found a few times. The chain links TRBV29-1 to TRBJ2-7; possible D gene TRBD1, 5 bases. This CDR3 has 14 amino acids. Germline CDR1 is SQVTM and CDR2 is ANQGSEA. Trimming left V 8 bases short and J 0 bases short, with 17 bases between. DNA of the CDR3: TGCAGCATTTGGCATGGACACCTCTCCTACGAGCAGTACTTC. It encodes CSIWHGHLSYEQYF.

The gene calls are TRBV3-1 and TRBJ1-1; D unclear. The V end was cut by 4 bases, the J end by 2 bases, with 8 bases between. This CDR3 region has 13 residues. The germline V gene encodes CDR1 LGHDT and CDR2 YNNKEL (reference sequence). The CDR3 region has the DNA TGTGCCAGCAGCCGAAGTGGTAACACTGAAGCTTTCTTT. Residues: CASSRSGNTEAFF.

This clonotype was seen only a few times. This chain connects TRBV24-1 to TRBJ1-1; the D gene is possibly TRBD1 (6 bases). Trimming cost V 4 bases and J 3 bases, with 14 bases left between them. Per germline, CDR1 KGHDR and CDR2 SFDVKD. CDR3 length: 15 residues. The DNA of the CDR3 is TGTGCCACCAGTGACTCCTCGTCAGGGGACACTGAAGCTTTCTTT. The encoded protein is CATSDSSSGDTEAFF.